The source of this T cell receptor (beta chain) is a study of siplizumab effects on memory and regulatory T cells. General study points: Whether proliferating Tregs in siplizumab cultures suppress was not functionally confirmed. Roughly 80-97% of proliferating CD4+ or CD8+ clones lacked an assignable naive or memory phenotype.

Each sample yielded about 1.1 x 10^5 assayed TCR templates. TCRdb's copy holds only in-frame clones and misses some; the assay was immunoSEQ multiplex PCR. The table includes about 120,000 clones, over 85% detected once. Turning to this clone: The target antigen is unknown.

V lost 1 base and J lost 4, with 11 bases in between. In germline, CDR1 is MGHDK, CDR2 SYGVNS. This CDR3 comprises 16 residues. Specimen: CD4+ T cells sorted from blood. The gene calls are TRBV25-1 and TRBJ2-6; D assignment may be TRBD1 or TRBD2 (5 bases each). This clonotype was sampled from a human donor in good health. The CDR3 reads CASSESGRGGANVLTF. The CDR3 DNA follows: TGTGCCAGCAGTGAATCGGGACGAGGGGGGGCCAACGTCCTGACTTTC. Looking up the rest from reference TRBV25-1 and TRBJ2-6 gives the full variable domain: EADIYQTPRYLVIGTGKKITLECSQTMGHDKMYWYQQDPGMELHLIHYSYGVNSTEKGDLSSESTVSRIRTEHFPLTLESARPSHTSQYLCASSESGRGGANVLTFGAGSRLTVL.